This T cell receptor beta chain was profiled in a study of T-cell reconstitution after alpha-beta-depleted transplantation in children. Regarding this clonotype: Its antigen is not known.

The study's findings and limits: Recipient T cells and thymic progenitors that survived gave rise to the high TCRbeta diversity observed at day 60 in some patients. At the one-year point after transplant, T-cell counts and TCRbeta diversity were found to come mostly from T cells that had been newly produced. Reportedly, alpha-beta T cells present about two months post-transplant originated from several hundred expanded clones of graft origin.

V was pared by 3 bases and J by 2 bases, with 3 bases of the junction left unmatched. The CDR3 contains 15 residues. Per the germline V gene, CDR1 is MNHEY and CDR2 is SMNVEV (reference sequence). For TCRbeta, the library was prepared with unique molecular identifiers. TCRdb re-called the PCR reads with MiXCR, one entry per CDR3 protein. The data contain some 350,000 distinct CDR3 sequences, roughly 15% of them seen just once; the ten biggest clones take up about 41%. Here the sequenced sample was PBMCs, mostly from graft donor cells, taken 360 days after TCRalphabeta/CD19-depleted stem cell transplant. The sequence was collected from a male patient under 10 years old who had a stem cell transplant for acute lymphoblastic leukemia, so the T cells may come from the graft donor. The V gene is TRBV27, the J gene TRBJ2-3; 9 positions match TRBD2. The chain's CDR3 is CASSLAGGFTDTQYF. CDR3 nucleotides: TGTGCCAGCAGTTTGGCGGGAGGGTTCACAGATACGCAGTATTTT.